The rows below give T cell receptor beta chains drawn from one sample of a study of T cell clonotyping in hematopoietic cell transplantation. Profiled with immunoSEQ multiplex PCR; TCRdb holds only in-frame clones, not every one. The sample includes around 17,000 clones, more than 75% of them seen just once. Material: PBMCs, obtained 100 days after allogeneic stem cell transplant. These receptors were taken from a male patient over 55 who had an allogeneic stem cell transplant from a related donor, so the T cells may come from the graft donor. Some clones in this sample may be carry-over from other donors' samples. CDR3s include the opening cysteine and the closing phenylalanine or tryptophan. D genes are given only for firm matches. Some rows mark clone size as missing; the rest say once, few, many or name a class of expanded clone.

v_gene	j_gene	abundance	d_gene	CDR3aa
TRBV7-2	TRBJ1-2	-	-	CASSLAIGGYTF
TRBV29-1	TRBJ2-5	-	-	CSVAPQETQYF
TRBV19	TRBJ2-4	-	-	CASSITLAKNIQYF
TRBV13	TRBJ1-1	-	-	CASSLTPGDTEAFF
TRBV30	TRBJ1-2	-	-	CAWSRGMGYTF
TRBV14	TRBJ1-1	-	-	CASSQGHSGDTEAFF
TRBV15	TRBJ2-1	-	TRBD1	CATTKGGQGALPYNEQFF
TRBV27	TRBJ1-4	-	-	CASKRQATNEKLFF
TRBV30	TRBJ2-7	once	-	CAWSATVGYEQYF
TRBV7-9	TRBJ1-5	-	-	CASSRREDQPQHF
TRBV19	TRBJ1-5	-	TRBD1	CASSTGDRGQPQHF
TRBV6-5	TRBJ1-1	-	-	CASSYSTRGLGTEAFF
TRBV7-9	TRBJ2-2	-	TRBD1	CASSDRATTGELFF
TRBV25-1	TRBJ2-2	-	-	CASSEMGASPGELFF
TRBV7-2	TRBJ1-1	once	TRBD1	CASSLQGYTEAFF
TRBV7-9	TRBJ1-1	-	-	CASSLGPIEAFF
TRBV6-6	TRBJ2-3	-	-	CASRIFQPLITDTQYF
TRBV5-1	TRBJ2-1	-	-	CASSTGPILGPYNEQFF
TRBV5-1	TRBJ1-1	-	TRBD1	CASSLDRGNTEAFF
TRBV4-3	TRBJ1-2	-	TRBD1	CASSQGRTGWGYGYTF
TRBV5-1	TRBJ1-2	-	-	CASSLGQNYGYTF
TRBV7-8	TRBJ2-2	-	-	CASSLAGGRPGELFF
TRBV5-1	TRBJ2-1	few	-	CASSQGPRNEQFF
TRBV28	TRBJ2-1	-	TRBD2	CAGTSALHNEQFF
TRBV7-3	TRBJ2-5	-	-	CASSPETQETQYF
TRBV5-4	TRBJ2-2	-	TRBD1	CASSSGTVDTGELFF
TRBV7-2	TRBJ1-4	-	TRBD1	CASRETGVNEKLFF
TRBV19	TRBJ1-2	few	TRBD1	CASSIRDSSLGGYTF
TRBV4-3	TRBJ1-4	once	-	CASSQDHSNEKLFF
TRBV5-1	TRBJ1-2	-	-	CASSLGGDKFIYGYTF
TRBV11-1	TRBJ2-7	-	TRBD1	CASSLEPGGIHEQYF
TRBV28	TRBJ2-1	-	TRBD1	CASRPPGGVNEQFF
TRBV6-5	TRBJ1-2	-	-	CASTEGRGTYGYTF
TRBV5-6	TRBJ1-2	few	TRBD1	CASSWGQGKGGYTF
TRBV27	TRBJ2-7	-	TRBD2	CASSLRSGAHYEQYF
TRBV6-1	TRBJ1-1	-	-	CASSEAGFGNTEAFF
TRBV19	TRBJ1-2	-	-	CASSLGGGQGGYTF
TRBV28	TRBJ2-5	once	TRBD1	CASGRDRGGGETQYF
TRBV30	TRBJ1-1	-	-	CAWSWKTEAFF
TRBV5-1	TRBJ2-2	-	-	CASAGLSTGELFF
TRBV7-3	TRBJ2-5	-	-	CASSLNGRETQYF
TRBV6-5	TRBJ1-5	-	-	CASSDDSNQPQHF
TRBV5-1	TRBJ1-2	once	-	CASSLPQGMSYTF
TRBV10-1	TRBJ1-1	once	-	CASSPLGGRNTEAFF
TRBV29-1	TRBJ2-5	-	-	CSVVQGDTGETQYF
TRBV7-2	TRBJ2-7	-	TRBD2	CASSSPGRGGNEQYF
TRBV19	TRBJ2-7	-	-	CASSIAATTGSSYEQYF
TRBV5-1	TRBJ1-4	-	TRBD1	CASTRQTGEKLFF
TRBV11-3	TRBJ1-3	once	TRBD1	CASSSRTGISGNTIYF
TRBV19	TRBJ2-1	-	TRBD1	CASGTDYNEQFF
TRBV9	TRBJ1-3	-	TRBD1	CASSEGQGKGNTIYF
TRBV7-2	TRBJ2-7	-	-	CASSSDYEQYF
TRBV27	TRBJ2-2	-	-	CASSSGGNTGELFF
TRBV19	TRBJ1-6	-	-	CASERDGGNSPLHF
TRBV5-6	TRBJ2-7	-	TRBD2	CASSRDRGTRNEQYF
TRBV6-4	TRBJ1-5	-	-	CASSAGPNQPQHF
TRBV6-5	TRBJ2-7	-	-	CAGSYSGAEQYF